This T cell receptor beta chain appears in the sequencing data of a study of T cell responses to AZD1222 COVID-19 vaccine. General observations from the study: The study found vaccine-associated CD4 TCRs spanning spike, dominant at 160-218 and 743-854. Spike-specific TCRs gained breadth and depth after people received two AZD1222 doses. Without day 14 samples, only post-peak T cell repertoires were studied.

A word on this clone: The target antigen is unknown.

The germline V gene has CDR1 ENHRY and CDR2 SYGVKD. The CDR3 loop spans 13 amino acids. V shed 9 bases and J shed 1 base, with 12 bases lying between them. This table comes from immunoSEQ multiplex PCR, and its TCRdb copy is limited to in-frame clones, with some not included. This table holds 150,000 to 200,000 clones, around nine tenths found once. This receptor was taken from an adult who received the AZD1222 COVID-19 vaccine. The chain links TRBV10-3 to TRBJ1-2; TRBD1 is a possible D gene (5 bases). The material was peripheral blood, obtained 28 days after the second AZD1222 dose. CDR3 sequence (DNA): TGTGCCATTCGATTACAGGTTAACTATGGCTACACCTTC. This encodes CAIRLQVNYGYTF.